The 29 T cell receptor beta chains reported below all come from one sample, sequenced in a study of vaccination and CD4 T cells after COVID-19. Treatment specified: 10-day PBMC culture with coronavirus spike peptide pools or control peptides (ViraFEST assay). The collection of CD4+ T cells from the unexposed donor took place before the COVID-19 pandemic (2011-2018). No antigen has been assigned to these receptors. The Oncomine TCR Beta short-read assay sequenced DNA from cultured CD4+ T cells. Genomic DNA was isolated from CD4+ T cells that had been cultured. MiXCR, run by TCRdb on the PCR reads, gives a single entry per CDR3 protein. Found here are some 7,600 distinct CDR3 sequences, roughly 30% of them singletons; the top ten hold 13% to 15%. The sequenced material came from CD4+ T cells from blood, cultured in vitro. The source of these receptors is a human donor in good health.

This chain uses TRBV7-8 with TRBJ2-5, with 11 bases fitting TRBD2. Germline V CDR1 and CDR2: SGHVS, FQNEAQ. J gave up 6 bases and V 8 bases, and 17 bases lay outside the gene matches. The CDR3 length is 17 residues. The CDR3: CASGTGTSGSPLKTQYF. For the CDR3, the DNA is TGTGCCAGCGGTACCGGGACTAGCGGATCCCCTTTGAAGACCCAGTACTTC.

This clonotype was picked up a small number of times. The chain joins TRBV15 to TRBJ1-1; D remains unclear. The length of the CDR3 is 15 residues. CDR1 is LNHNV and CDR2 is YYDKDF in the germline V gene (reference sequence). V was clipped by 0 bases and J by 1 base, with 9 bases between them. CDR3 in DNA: TGTGCCACCAGCAGAGAACGGTGGACGAACACTGAAGCTTTCTTT. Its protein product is CATSRERWTNTEAFF. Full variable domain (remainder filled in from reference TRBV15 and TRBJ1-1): DAMVIQNPRYQVTQFGKPVTLSCSQTLNHNVMYWYQQKSSQAPKLLFHYYDKDFNNEADTPDNFQSRRPNTSFCFLDIRSPGLGDTAMYLCATSRERWTNTEAFFGQGTRLTVV.

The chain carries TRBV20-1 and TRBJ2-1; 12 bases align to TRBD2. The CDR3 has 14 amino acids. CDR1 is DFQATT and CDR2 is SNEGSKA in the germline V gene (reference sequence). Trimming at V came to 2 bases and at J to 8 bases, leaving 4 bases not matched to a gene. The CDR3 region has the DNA TGCAGTGCTAGAAAGACTAGCGGGAGAGATGAGCAGTTCTTC. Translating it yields CSARKTSGRDEQFF.

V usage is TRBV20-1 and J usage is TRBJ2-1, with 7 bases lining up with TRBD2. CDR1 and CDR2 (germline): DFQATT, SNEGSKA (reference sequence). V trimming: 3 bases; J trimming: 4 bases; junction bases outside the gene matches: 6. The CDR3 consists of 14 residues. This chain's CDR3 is CSASRGGSYNEQFF. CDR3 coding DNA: TGCAGTGCTAGTCGGGGCGGGAGTTACAATGAGCAGTTCTTC.

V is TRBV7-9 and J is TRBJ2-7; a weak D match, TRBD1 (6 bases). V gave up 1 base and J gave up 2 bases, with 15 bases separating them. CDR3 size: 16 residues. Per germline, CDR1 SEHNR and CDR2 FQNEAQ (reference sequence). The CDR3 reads CASSLGQALIPYEQYF. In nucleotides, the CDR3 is TGTGCCAGCAGCTTAGGACAGGCCCTAATACCCTACGAGCAGTACTTC.

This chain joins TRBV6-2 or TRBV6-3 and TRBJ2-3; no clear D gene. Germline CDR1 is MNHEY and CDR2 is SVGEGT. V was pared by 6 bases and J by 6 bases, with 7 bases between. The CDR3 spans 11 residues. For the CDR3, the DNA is TGTGCCAGCAGCGGGTTCGATACGCAGTATTTT. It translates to CASSGFDTQYF.

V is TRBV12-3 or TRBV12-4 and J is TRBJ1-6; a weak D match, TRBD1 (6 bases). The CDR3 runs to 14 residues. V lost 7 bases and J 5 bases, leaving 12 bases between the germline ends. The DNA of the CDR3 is TGTGCCAGCAACACACAGGGAGATAATTCACCCCTCCACTTT. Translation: CASNTQGDNSPLHF.

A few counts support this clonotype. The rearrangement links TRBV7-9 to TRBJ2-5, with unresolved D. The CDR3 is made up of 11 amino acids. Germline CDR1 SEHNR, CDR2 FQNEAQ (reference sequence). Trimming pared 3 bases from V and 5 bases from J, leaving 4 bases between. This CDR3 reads CASSFSETQYF. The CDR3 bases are TGTGCCAGCAGCTTTAGCGAGACCCAGTACTTC.

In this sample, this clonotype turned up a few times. The CDR3 reads CASSGTGGNQPQHF. In DNA form, the CDR3 reads TGTGCCAGCAGTGGTACAGGGGGCAATCAGCCCCAGCATTTT. The rearrangement joins TRBV2 to TRBJ1-5; 7 nucleotides align to TRBD1. The CDR3 contains 14 residues. Germline assignment: CDR1 SNHLY and CDR2 FYNNEI. After removal of 4 bases from V and 2 bases from J, the junction contained 2 bases not matched to a gene.

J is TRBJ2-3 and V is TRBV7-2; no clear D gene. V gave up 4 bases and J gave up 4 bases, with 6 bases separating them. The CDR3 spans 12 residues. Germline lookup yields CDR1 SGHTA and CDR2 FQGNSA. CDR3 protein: CASSSLPDTQYF. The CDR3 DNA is TGTGCCAGCAGCTCCCTCCCAGATACGCAGTATTTT. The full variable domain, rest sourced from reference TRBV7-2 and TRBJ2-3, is GAGVSQSPSNKVTEKGKDVELRCDPISGHTALYWYRQSLGQGLEFLIYFQGNSAPDKSGLPSDRFSAERTGGSVSTLTIQRTQQEDSAVYLCASSSLPDTQYFGPGTRLTVL.

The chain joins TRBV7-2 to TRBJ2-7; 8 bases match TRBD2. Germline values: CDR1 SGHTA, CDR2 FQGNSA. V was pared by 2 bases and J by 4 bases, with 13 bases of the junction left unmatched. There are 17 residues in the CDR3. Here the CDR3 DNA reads TGTGCCAGCAGCTTAAGGCTAGCGGGCGCCCGAGCGTACGAGCAGTACTTC. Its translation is CASSLRLAGARAYEQYF.

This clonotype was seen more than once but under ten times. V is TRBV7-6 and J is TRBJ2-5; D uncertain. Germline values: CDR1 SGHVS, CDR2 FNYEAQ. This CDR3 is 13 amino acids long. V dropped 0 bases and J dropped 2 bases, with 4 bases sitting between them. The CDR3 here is CASSLAQQETQYF. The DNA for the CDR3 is TGTGCCAGCAGCTTAGCACAGCAAGAGACCCAGTACTTC.

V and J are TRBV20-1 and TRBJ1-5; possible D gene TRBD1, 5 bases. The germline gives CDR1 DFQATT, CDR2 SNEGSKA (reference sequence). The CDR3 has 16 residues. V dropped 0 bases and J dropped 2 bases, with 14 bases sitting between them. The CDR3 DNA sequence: TGCAGTGCTAGAGACCCGGCGGGGGTGGGCAATCAGCCCCAGCATTTT. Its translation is CSARDPAGVGNQPQHF.

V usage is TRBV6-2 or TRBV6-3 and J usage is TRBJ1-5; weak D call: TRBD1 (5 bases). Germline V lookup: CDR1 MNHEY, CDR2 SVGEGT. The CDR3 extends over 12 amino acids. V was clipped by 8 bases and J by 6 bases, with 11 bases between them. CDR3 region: CASSQGAQPQHF. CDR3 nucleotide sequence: TGTGCCAGCTCCCAGGGAGCTCAGCCCCAGCATTTT.

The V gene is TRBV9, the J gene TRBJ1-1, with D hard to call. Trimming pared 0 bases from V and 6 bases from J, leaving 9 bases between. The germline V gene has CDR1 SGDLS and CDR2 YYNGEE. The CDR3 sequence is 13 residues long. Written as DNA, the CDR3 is TGTGCCAGCAGCGTAGATACTAGGTCTGAAGCTTTCTTT. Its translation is CASSVDTRSEAFF.

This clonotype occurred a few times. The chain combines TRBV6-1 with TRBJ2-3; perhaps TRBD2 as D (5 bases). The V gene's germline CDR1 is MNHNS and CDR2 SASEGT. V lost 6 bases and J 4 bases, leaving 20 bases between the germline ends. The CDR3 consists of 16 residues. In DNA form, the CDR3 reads TGTGCCAGCAGCTCCGGACTCGACGTTACATCAGATACGCAGTATTTT. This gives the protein CASSSGLDVTSDTQYF.

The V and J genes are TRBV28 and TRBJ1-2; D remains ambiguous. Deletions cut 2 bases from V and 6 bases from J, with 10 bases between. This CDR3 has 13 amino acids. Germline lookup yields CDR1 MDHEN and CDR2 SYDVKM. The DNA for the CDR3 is TGTGCCAGCAGTTTAAAATTCCGTAATGGCTACACCTTC. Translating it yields CASSLKFRNGYTF.

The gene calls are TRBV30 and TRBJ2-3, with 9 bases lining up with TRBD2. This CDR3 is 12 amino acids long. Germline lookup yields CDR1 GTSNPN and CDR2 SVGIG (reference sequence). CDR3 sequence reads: CAVAGVTGTQYF. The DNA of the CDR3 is TGTGCAGTAGCGGGAGTTACCGGTACGCAGTATTTT.

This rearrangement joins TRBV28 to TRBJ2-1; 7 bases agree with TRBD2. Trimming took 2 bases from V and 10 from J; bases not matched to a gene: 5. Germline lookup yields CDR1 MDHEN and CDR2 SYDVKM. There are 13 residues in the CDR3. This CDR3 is CASSLGGGYEQFF. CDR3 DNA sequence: TGTGCCAGCAGTTTAGGGGGAGGGTACGAGCAGTTCTTC. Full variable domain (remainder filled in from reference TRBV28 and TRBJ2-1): DVKVTQSSRYLVKRTGEKVFLECVQDMDHENMFWYRQDPGLGLRLIYFSYDVKMKEKGDIPEGYSVSREKKERFSLILESASTNQTSMYLCASSLGGGYEQFFGPGTRLTVL.

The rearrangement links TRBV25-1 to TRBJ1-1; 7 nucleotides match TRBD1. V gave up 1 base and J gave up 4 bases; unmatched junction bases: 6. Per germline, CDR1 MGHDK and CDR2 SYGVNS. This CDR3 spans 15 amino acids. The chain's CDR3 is CASSESGQKSTEAFF. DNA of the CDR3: TGTGCCAGCAGTGAATCGGGACAGAAGAGCACTGAAGCTTTCTTT. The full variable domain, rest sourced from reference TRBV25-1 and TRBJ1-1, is EADIYQTPRYLVIGTGKKITLECSQTMGHDKMYWYQQDPGMELHLIHYSYGVNSTEKGDLSSESTVSRIRTEHFPLTLESARPSHTSQYLCASSESGQKSTEAFFGQGTRLTVV.

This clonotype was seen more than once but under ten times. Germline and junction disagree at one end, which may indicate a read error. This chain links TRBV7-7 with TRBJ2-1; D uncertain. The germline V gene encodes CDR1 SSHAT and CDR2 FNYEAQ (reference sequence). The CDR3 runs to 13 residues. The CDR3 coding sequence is TGTGCTAGCAGCCTCGGAAAAGCGAGGGAGCAGTTCTTC. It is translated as CASSLGKAREQFF.

The CDR3 protein is CASSFSPGTEQPQHF. The DNA of the CDR3 is TGTGCCAGCAGCTTCAGCCCAGGGACAGAACAGCCCCAGCATTTT. The rearrangement uses TRBV5-6 and TRBJ1-5; 7 nucleotides match TRBD1. V lost 2 bases to trimming and J lost 7 bases; unmatched junction nucleotides: 9. The CDR3 loop spans 15 amino acids. Germline V gives CDR1 SGHDT, CDR2 YYEEEE.

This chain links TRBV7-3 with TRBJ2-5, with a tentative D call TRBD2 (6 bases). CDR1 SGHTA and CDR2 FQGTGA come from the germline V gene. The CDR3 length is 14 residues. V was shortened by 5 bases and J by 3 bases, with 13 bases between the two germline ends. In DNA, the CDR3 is TGTGCCAGCAGCCCCAATCGGGGGAAAGAGACCCAGTACTTC. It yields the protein CASSPNRGKETQYF.

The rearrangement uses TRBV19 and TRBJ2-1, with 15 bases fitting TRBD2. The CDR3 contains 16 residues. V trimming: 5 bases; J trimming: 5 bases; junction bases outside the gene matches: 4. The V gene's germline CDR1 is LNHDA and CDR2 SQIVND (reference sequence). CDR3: CASSFGTSGRNNEQFF. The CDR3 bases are TGTGCCAGTAGTTTCGGGACTAGCGGGAGGAACAATGAGCAGTTCTTC.

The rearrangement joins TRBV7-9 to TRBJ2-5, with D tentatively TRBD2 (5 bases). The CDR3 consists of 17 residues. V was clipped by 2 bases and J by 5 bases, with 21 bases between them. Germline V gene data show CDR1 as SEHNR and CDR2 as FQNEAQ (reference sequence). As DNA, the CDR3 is TGTGCCAGCAGCTTATGGGCCATTTCCGGGATTGGGGAGACCCAGTACTTC. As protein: CASSLWAISGIGETQYF.

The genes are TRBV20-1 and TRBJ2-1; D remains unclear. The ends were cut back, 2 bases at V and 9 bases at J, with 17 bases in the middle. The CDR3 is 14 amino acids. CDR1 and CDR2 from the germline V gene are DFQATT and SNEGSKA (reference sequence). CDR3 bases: TGCAGTGCTAGAAGGGCAGCTATCACGAGTGAGCAGTTCTTC. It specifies CSARRAAITSEQFF.

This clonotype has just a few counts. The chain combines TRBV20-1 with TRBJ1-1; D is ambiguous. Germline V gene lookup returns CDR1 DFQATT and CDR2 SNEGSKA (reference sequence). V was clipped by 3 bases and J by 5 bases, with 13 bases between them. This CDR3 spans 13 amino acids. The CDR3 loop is CSASGQAWTEAFF. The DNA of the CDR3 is TGCAGTGCTAGCGGTCAGGCCTGGACTGAAGCTTTCTTT.

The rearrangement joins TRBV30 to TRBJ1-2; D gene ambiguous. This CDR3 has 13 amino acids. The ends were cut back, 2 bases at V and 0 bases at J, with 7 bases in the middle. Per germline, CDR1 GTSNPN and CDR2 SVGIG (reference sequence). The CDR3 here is CAWSQLANYGYTF. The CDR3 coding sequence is TGTGCCTGGAGTCAGTTAGCTAACTATGGCTACACCTTC.

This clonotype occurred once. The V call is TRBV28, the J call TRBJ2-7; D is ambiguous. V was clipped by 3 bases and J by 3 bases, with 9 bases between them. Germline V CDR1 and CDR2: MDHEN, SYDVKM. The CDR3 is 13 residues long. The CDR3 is CASSFFPGYEQYF. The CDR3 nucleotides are TGTGCCAGCAGTTTCTTCCCCGGCTACGAGCAGTACTTC.